This record looks at one T cell receptor beta chain sequence and its context. Using immunoSEQ multiplex PCR, the repertoire was profiled, and TCRdb retains in-frame clones only, with some absent. The sample holds fewer than 45,000 clones; roughly nine tenths are singletons and the top ten take approximately 0.51%. This sample is drawn from a study of T cell changes during pregnancy in multiple sclerosis. V was pared by 5 bases and J by 6 bases, with 8 bases of the junction left unmatched. The CDR3 is 15 residues long. CDR1 and CDR2 from the germline V gene are MNHEY and SVGAGI. The J gene is TRBJ1-5, the V gene TRBV6-5; 9 bases match TRBD1. The clonotype comes from a female donor with multiple sclerosis, enrolled in a pregnancy study. Material: CD4+ T cells from peripheral blood mononuclear cells, obtained in the first trimester of pregnancy. This CDR3 is CASSPQGALSQPQHF. In nucleotides, the CDR3 is TGTGCCAGCAGTCCACAGGGGGCTTTAAGTCAGCCCCAGCATTTT.